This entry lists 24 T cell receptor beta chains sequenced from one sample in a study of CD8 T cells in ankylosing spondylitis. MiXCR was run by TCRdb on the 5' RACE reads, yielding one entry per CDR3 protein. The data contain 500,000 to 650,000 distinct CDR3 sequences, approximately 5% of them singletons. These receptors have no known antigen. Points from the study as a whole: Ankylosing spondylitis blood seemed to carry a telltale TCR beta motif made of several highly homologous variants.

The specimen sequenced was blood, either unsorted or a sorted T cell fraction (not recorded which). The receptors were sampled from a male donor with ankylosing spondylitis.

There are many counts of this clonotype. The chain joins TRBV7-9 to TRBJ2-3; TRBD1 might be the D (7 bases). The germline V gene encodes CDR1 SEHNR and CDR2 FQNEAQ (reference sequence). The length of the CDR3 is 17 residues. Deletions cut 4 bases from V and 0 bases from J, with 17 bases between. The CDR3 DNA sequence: TGTGCCAGCAGCTCCACCCGCGGGACAGCTAGCACAGATACGCAGTATTTT. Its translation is CASSSTRGTASTDTQYF.

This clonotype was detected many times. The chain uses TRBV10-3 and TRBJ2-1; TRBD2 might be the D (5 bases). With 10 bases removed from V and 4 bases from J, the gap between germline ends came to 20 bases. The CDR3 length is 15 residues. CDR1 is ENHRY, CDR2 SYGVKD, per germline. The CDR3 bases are TGTGCCACCCTCTCCGGGCCGAGAGGGTACAATGAGCAGTTCTTC. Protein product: CATLSGPRGYNEQFF.

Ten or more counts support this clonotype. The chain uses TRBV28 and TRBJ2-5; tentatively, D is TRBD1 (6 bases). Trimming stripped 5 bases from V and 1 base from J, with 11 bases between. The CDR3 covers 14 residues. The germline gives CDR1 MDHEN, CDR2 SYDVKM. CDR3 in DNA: TGTGCCAGCAGTCTGTGGACAGTCCAAGAGACCCAGTACTTC. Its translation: CASSLWTVQETQYF.

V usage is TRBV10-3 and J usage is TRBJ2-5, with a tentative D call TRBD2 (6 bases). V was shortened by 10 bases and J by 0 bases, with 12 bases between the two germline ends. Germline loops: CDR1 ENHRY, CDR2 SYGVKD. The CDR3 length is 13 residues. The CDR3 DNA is TGTGCCACTGACGGGGGTAACCAAGAGACCCAGTACTTC. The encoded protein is CATDGGNQETQYF.

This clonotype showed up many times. The CDR3 DNA reads TGCGCCAGCAGCTTGGGCCTCGGGGACAACGAGCAGTACTTC. Residues: CASSLGLGDNEQYF. The rearrangement uses TRBV5-1 and TRBJ2-7; a weak D match, TRBD1 (6 bases). This CDR3 contains 14 residues. Germline loops: CDR1 SGHRS, CDR2 YFSETQ. The ends were cut back, 0 bases at V and 5 bases at J, with 12 bases in the middle.

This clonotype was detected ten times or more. CDR3 loop: CASSQLSGGPDTQYF. DNA of the CDR3: TGTGCCAGCAGCCAACTAAGCGGGGGACCAGATACGCAGTATTTT. The J gene is TRBJ2-3, the V gene TRBV4-2; the match to TRBD2 covers 8 bases. Germline V gene sequence: CDR1 LGHNA, CDR2 YNFKEQ. Trimming at V came to 2 bases and at J to 4 bases, leaving 5 bases not matched to a gene. This CDR3 is 15 amino acids long.

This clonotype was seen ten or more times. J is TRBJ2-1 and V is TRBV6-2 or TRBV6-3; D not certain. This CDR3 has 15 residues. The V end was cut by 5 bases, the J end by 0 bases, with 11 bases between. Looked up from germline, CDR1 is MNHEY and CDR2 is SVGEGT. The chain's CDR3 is CASSPWTSSYNEQFF. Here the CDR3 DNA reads TGTGCCAGCAGTCCATGGACGAGCTCCTACAATGAGCAGTTCTTC.

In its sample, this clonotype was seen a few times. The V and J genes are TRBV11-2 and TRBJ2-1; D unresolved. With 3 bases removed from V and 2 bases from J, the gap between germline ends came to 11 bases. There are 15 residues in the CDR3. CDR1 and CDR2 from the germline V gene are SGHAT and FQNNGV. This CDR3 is CASSLEQNTYNEQFF. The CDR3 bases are TGTGCCAGCAGCTTGGAACAGAACACCTACAATGAGCAGTTCTTC. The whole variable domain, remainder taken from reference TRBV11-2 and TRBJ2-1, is EAGVAQSPRYKIIEKRQSVAFWCNPISGHATLYWYQQILGQGPKLLIQFQNNGVVDDSQLPKDRFSAERLKGVDSTLKIQPAKLEDSAVYLCASSLEQNTYNEQFFGPGTRLTVL.

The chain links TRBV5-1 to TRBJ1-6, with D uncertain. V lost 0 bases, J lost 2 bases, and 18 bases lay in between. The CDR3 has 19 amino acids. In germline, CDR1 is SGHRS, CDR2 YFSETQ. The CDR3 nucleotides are TGCGCCAGCAGCTTGGAGGAAAGACAATCGATAACCTATAATTCACCCCTCCACTTT. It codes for CASSLEERQSITYNSPLHF.

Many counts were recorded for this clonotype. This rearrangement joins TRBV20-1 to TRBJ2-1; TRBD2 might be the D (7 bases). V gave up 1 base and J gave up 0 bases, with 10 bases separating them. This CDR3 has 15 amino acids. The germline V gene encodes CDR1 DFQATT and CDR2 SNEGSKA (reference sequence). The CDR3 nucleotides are TGCAGTGCTAGAGTCCGGGGGGCCTCCTACAATGAGCAGTTCTTC. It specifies CSARVRGASYNEQFF.

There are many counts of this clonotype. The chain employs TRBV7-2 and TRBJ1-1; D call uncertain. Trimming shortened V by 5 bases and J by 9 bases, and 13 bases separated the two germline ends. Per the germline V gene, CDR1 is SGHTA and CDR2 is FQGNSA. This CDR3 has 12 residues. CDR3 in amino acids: CASSLRVGKAFF. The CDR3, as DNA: TGTGCCAGCAGCCTCCGGGTTGGCAAAGCTTTCTTT.

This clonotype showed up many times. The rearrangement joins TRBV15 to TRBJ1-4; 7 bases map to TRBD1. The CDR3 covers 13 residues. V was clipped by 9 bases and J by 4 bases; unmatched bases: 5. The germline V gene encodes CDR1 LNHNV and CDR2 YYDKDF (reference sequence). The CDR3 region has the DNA TGTGCCACAAGACAGGGAAGTAATGAAAAACTGTTTTTT. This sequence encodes CATRQGSNEKLFF.

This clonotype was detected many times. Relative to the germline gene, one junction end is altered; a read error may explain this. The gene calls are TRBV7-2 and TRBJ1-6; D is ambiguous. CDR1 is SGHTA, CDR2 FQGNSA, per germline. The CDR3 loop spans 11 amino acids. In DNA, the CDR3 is TGCGCCAGCAGCACGGACGCACCCCTCCACTTT. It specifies CASSTDAPLHF.

The CDR3 reads CASSSTSGTTYYNEQFF. Here the CDR3 DNA reads TGTGCCAGCTCATCAACTTCCGGGACCACATACTACAATGAGCAGTTCTTC. This sequence joins TRBV18 and TRBJ2-1, with D perhaps being TRBD1 or TRBD2 (5 bases each). CDR1 and CDR2 (germline): KGHSH, LQKENI. CDR3 length equals 17 residues. The V end lost 5 bases, the J end lost 3 bases, and 20 bases lay between the germline ends. The complete variable domain, with remaining parts taken from reference TRBV18 and TRBJ2-1, reads NAGVMQNPRHLVRRRGQEARLRCSPMKGHSHVYWYRQLPEEGLKFMVYLQKENIIDESGMPKERFSAEFPKEGPSILRIQQVVRGDSAAYFCASSSTSGTTYYNEQFFGPGTRLTVL.

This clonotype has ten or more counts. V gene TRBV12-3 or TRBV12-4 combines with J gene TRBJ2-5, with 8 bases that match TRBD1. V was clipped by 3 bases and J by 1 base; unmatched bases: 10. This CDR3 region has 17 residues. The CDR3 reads CASSFQGASIGQETQYF. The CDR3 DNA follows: TGTGCCAGCAGTTTCCAGGGGGCGAGTATAGGCCAAGAGACCCAGTACTTC.

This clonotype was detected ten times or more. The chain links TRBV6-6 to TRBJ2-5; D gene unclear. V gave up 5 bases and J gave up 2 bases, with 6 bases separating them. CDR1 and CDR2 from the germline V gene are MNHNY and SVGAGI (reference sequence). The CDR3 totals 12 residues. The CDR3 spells CASSNYQETQYF. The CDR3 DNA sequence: TGTGCCAGCAGTAACTATCAAGAGACCCAGTACTTC.

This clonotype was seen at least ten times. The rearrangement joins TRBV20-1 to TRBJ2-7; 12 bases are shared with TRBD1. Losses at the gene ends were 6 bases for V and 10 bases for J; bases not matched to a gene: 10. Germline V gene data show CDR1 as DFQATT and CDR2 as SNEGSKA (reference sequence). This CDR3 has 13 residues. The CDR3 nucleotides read TGCAGTGCCGCGGGACAGGGGGCAAGAAGTCAGTACTTC. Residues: CSAAGQGARSQYF.

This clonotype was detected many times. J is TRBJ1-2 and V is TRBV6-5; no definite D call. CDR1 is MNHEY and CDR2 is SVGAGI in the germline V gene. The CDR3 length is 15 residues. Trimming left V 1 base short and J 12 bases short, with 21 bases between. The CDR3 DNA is TGTGCCAGCAGTTACTATATAGTGACACTCCTCCGCGACACCTTC. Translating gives CASSYYIVTLLRDTF.

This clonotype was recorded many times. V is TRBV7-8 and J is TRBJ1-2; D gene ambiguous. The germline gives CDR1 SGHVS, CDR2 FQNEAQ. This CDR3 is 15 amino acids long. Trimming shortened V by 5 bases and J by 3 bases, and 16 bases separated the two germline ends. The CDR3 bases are TGTGCCAGCAGCCAATCGGCCGGACGGTACTATGGCTACACCTTC. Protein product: CASSQSAGRYYGYTF. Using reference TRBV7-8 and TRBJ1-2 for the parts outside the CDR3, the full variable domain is GAGVSQSPRYKVAKRGQDVALRCDPISGHVSLFWYQQALGQGPEFLTYFQNEAQLDKSGLPSDRFFAERPEGSVSTLKIQRTQQEDSAVYLCASSQSAGRYYGYTFGSGTRLTVV.

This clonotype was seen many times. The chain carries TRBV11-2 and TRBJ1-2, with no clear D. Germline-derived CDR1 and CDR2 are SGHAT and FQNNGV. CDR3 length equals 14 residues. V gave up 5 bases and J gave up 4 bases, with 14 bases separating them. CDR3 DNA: TGTGCCAGCAGCCACTATCGGGCGGGCTATGGCTACACCTTC. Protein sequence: CASSHYRAGYGYTF.

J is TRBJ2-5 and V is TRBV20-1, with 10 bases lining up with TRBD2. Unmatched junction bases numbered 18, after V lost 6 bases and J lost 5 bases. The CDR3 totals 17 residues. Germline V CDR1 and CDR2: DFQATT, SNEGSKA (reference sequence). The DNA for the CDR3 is TGCAGTGCCGACGAAGGGGCTAGCGGGAGAATGGGGGAGACCCAGTACTTC. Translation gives CSADEGASGRMGETQYF.

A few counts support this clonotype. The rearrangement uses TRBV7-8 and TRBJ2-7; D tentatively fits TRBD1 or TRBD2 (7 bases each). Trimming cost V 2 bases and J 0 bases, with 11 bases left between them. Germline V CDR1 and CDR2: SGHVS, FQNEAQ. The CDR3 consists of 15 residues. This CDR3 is CASSLIRGGSYEQYF. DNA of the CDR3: TGTGCCAGCAGCTTAATCAGGGGGGGCTCCTACGAGCAGTACTTC.

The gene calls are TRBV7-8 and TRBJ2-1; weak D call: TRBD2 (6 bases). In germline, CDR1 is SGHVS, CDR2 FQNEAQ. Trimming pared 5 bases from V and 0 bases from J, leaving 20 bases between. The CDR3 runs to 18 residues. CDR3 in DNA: TGTGCCAGCAGCCCGATGATTGGGGGGATTAGCTCCTACAATGAGCAGTTCTTC. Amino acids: CASSPMIGGISSYNEQFF.

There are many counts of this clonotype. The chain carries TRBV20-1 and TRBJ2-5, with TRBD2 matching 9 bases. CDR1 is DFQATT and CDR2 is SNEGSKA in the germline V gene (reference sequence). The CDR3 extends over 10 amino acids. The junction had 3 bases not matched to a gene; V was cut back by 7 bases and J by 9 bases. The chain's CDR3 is CSGGGEAQYF. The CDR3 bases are TGCAGTGGCGGGGGGGAGGCCCAGTACTTC.